This T cell receptor (beta chain) was recorded in a study of T-cell reconstitution after alpha-beta-depleted transplantation in children. A library of TCRbeta sequences, prepared with unique molecular identifiers, was generated. MiXCR was run by TCRdb on the PCR reads, yielding one entry per CDR3 protein. The table includes 380,000 or so distinct CDR3 sequences, about an eighth detected once. The clonotype was recovered from a human donor who donated a stem cell graft to a child with Fanconi anemia. Sequenced material: PBMCs, taken from the stem cell graft.

The chain's CDR3 is CAISEVYGYTF. The CDR3 DNA is TGTGCCATCAGTGAAGTATATGGCTACACCTTC. The rearrangement uses TRBV10-3 and TRBJ1-2; D uncertain. V lost 3 bases and J 5 bases, leaving 4 bases between the germline ends. This CDR3 has 11 amino acids. Germline V gene lookup returns CDR1 ENHRY and CDR2 SYGVKD.